Sequencing of this T cell receptor beta chain was carried out in a study of blood T cell repertoires in COVID-19. Overall study context: PBMCs, B-cell-depleted T cells, or T cells provided the cDNA or gDNA that made up the material.

Per the authors' pipeline: Estimated nucleated cell counts came from reference gene primer amplification. Produced via immunoSEQ multiplex PCR; TCRdb's table is partial and in-frame only. V, J and clone size reflect that table, while D and trimming were determined from the DNA. The sample includes approximately 160,000 clones, roughly nine tenths seen only once; the top ten take around 17%. This CDR3 is 15 amino acids long. V lost 5 bases to trimming and J lost 0 bases, with 12 bases between them. Per the germline V gene, CDR1 is LGHDT and CDR2 is YNNKEL (reference sequence). This receptor was taken from a man in his sixties with active or convalescent COVID-19. The rearrangement uses TRBV3-1 (or the pseudogene TRBV3-2) and TRBJ2-3, with TRBD2 as a possible D gene (6 bases). Sequenced: peripheral blood. CDR3 sequence: CASSWVGGSTDTQYF. For the CDR3, the DNA is TGTGCCAGCAGCTGGGTGGGGGGTAGCACAGATACGCAGTATTTT.